This TCR beta chain was recovered during a study of a mutant IDH1 vaccine in newly diagnosed glioma. Germline V gives CDR1 SGHRS, CDR2 YFSETQ. V was clipped by 0 bases and J by 8 bases, with 27 bases between them. This CDR3 is built from 19 residues. Time point of the sample: week 35, safety follow-up. A single vaccine dose contained 300 ug of mutant IDH1 20-mer peptide, and topical imiquimod was used with it. Libraries were prepared by immunoSEQ multiplex PCR; TCRdb keeps only in-frame clonotypes and omits some of them. The sample records tens of thousands of clones, about 79% being singletons. Concerning this clone itself: The antigen is not known.

The V and J genes are TRBV5-1 and TRBJ2-1, with D maybe TRBD2 (7 bases). The sample was PBMCs, taken from a glioma patient whose treatment included an IDH1 peptide vaccine. This clonotype was sampled from a man aged 35 to 55 with glioma. For the CDR3, the DNA is TGCGCCAGCAGCTTGGCAGGCAGGGAGGGGGAGGGCCGGTTATATGAGCAGTTCTTC. Protein product: CASSLAGREGEGRLYEQFF.